This T cell receptor beta chain was observed in a study of blood T cell repertoires in COVID-19. Across the study: Both acute and convalescent COVID-19 samples were obtained from the United States, Italy and Spain. Sample material is recorded as cDNA or gDNA derived from T cells, B-cell-depleted T cells, or PBMCs.

Sequencing used immunoSEQ multiplex PCR; TCRdb keeps in-frame clones, though not all of them. The top ten hold 9% to 15% of the sample, which has about 240,000 clones, more than 75% seen once. From germline, CDR1 is SNHLY and CDR2 FYNNEI. This CDR3 has 12 residues. Between the trimmed V and J ends, which lost 4 bases and 2 bases, there was a span of 5 bases. This clone has a handful of counts. The sample comprised peripheral blood. The chain uses TRBV2 and TRBJ1-1; no clear D. The sequence derives from a man aged 80 or over with acute or convalescent COVID-19. Here the CDR3 reads CASSVVNTEAFF. The CDR3 nucleotides read TGTGCCAGCAGTGTAGTTAACACTGAAGCTTTCTTT. Using reference TRBV2 and TRBJ1-1 for the parts outside the CDR3, the full variable domain is EPEVTQTPSHQVTQMGQEVILRCVPISNHLYFYWYRQILGQKVEFLVSFYNNEISEKSEIFDDQFSVERPDGSNFTLKIRSTKLEDSAMYFCASSVVNTEAFFGQGTRLTVV.